This entry lists 9 T cell receptor beta chains sequenced from one sample in a study of breast tumors, draining lymph nodes, adjacent tissues. Samples came from axillary lymph nodes draining the breast cancer. TCRdb reprocessed the multiplex PCR reads via MiXCR and lists one record per CDR3 protein. The sample includes 150,000 to 250,000 distinct CDR3 sequences, around 33% seen only once; the top ten take about 4.5%. The sequenced sample was axillary lymph node tissue. Receptors originate from a female donor with breast cancer. Some clones in this sample may be carry-over from other donors' samples.

V usage is TRBV2 and J usage is TRBJ1-5; tentatively, D is TRBD1 (5 bases). Trimming pared 8 bases from V and 6 bases from J, leaving 17 bases between. Germline loops: CDR1 SNHLY, CDR2 FYNNEI. The CDR3 has 14 amino acids. This CDR3 reads CASGVRGGFQPQHF. Written as DNA, the CDR3 is TGTGCCAGCGGGGTGAGGGGAGGGTTTCAGCCCCAGCATTTT. Drawing the rest from reference TRBV2 and TRBJ1-5, the complete variable domain is EPEVTQTPSHQVTQMGQEVILRCVPISNHLYFYWYRQILGQKVEFLVSFYNNEISEKSEIFDDQFSVERPDGSNFTLKIRSTKLEDSAMYFCASGVRGGFQPQHFGDGTRLSIL.

This clonotype was detected ten times or more. The chain recombines TRBV10-3 with TRBJ2-7; TRBD2 might be the D (5 bases). In germline, CDR1 is ENHRY, CDR2 SYGVKD. CDR3 length: 15 amino acids. V lost 0 bases and J 2 bases, leaving 11 bases between the germline ends. This CDR3 reads CAISESPSGTYEQYF. CDR3 DNA: TGTGCCATCAGTGAGTCACCGAGCGGAACCTACGAGCAGTACTTC.

This clonotype was observed many times. V is TRBV12-3 or TRBV12-4 and J is TRBJ1-4; TRBD1 matches 7 bases. The CDR3 runs to 15 residues. Trimming at V came to 2 bases and at J to 8 bases, leaving 8 bases not matched to a gene. CDR3 coding DNA: TGTGCCAGCAGTTTAAGGACAGGACTGAGGGAAAAACTGTTTTTT. Protein product: CASSLRTGLREKLFF.

The V and J genes are TRBV10-2 and TRBJ2-1; 11 bases are a match to TRBD2. The CDR3 loop spans 14 amino acids. The ends lost 5 bases at V and 5 bases at J; junction bases unmatched: 2. From germline, CDR1 is WSHSY and CDR2 SAAADI. The CDR3 nucleotides read TGCGCCAGCAGTTTGACTAGCGGGGACAATGAGCAGTTCTTC. This gives the protein CASSLTSGDNEQFF.

V usage is TRBV20-1 and J usage is TRBJ1-5; D ambiguous. From germline, CDR1 is DFQATT and CDR2 SNEGSKA (reference sequence). V lost 7 bases, J lost 4 bases, and 11 bases lay in between. The CDR3 runs 12 residues. The CDR3 DNA follows: TGCAGTGGACGACCTACTAATCAGCCCCAGCATTTT. Amino acid sequence: CSGRPTNQPQHF.

V usage is TRBV6-6 and J usage is TRBJ1-2; D not resolved. Trimming cost V 6 bases and J 4 bases, with 15 bases left between them. The CDR3 has 14 residues. Germline V CDR1 and CDR2: MNHNY, SVGAGI (reference sequence). The CDR3 sequence: CASRLVQGLYGYTF. DNA of the CDR3: TGTGCCAGCAGACTAGTACAAGGGCTCTATGGCTACACCTTC.

This clonotype came up many times. The rearrangement links TRBV28 to TRBJ1-5; D possibly corresponds to TRBD1 (6 bases). V lost 5 bases and J 2 bases, leaving 13 bases between the germline ends. CDR3 length: 15 amino acids. Looked up from germline, CDR1 is MDHEN and CDR2 is SYDVKM. CDR3 region: CASSREGVGNQPQHF. In nucleotides, the CDR3 is TGTGCCAGCAGTCGTGAGGGGGTAGGCAATCAGCCCCAGCATTTT.

The rearrangement uses TRBV7-9 and TRBJ2-7, with a weak D call TRBD2 (6 bases). V lost 5 bases and J 2 bases, leaving 13 bases between the germline ends. This CDR3 is 14 amino acids long. CDR1 SEHNR and CDR2 FQNEAQ come from the germline V gene (reference sequence). CDR3 in amino acids: CASSPTGGAYEQYF. In nucleotides, the CDR3 is TGTGCCAGCAGCCCGACTGGCGGGGCCTACGAGCAGTACTTC. The whole variable domain, remainder taken from reference TRBV7-9 and TRBJ2-7, is DTGVSQNPRHKITKRGQNVTFRCDPISEHNRLYWYRQTLGQGPEFLTYFQNEAQLEKSRLLSDRFSAERPKGSFSTLEIQRTEQGDSAMYLCASSPTGGAYEQYFGPGTRLTVT.

This chain links TRBV7-2 with TRBJ2-3; TRBD2 might be the D (6 bases). This CDR3 region has 16 residues. Germline V lookup: CDR1 SGHTA, CDR2 FQGNSA. Trimming removed 0 bases from V and 0 bases from J, with 10 bases in between. The CDR3 bases are TGTGCCAGCAGCTTAGCAACTAGCTCGAGCACAGATACGCAGTATTTT. Translating it yields CASSLATSSSTDTQYF.